This T cell receptor beta chain originates from a study of blood T cell repertoires in COVID-19. For the study at large: PBMCs, B-cell-depleted T cells, or T cells provided the cDNA or gDNA that made up the material.

Germline loops: CDR1 MNHNS, CDR2 SASEGT. CDR3 length: 19 residues. J gave up 5 bases and V 1 base, and 11 bases lay outside the gene matches. Authors' methods: Reference gene primer amplification gave nucleated cell count estimates. Using immunoSEQ multiplex PCR, the repertoire was profiled, and TCRdb retains in-frame clones only, with some absent. The DNA was the basis for D and trimming; V, J and clone size are from that table. The data show 40,000 to 50,000 clones, with around 88% seen just once and approximately 2% held by the top ten. The sequenced material came from peripheral blood. This sequence joins TRBV6-1 and TRBJ1-4; 12 bases are a match to TRBD1. This clonotype was sampled from an older woman with acute or convalescent COVID-19. CDR3 sequence (DNA): TGTGCCAGCAGTGAAGTCTTATGGGACAGGGGGCTCTTAAATGAAAAACTGTTTTTT. It codes for CASSEVLWDRGLLNEKLFF.